Each of the 22 T cell receptor beta chains below was sequenced from the same sample in a study of PD-1 blockade in classical Hodgkin lymphoma. Time point reported: cycle 4 day 1 (C4D1), after more than five weeks of nivolumab. There was relapse after autologous stem cell transplantation in every patient, and there was variation in brentuximab vedotin exposure. The assay was immunoSEQ multiplex PCR, and TCRdb's table has in-frame clones only and misses some. The data hold 100,000 or so clones, with approximately 89% observed a single time. The sample was peripheral blood mononuclear cells (PBMCs), taken before the fourth cycle of nivolumab. Receptor source: a human donor with classical Hodgkin lymphoma.

The CDR3 DNA reads as TGTGCCAGCAGTGAGAAGACAGGCTTCTATGGCTACACCTTC. This gives the protein CASSEKTGFYGYTF. The chain combines TRBV2 with TRBJ1-2, with D tentatively TRBD1 (6 bases). The V and J ends lost 3 bases and 4 bases respectively, with 12 bases between them. Germline values: CDR1 SNHLY, CDR2 FYNNEI. This CDR3 region has 14 residues.

This clone showed up just a few times. The chain employs TRBV2 and TRBJ1-5; D possibly corresponds to TRBD1 (5 bases). Germline V gene sequence: CDR1 SNHLY, CDR2 FYNNEI. This CDR3 region has 14 residues. V was shortened by 3 bases and J by 4 bases, with 10 bases between the two germline ends. The CDR3 bases are TGTGCCAGCAGTGACTGGGGCGTTAATCAGCCCCAGCATTTT. Protein product: CASSDWGVNQPQHF.

The chain is built from TRBV7-7 and TRBJ2-7; TRBD1 is a possible D gene (5 bases). The length of the CDR3 is 13 residues. V lost 5 bases and J 4 bases, leaving 12 bases between the germline ends. CDR1 and CDR2 from the germline V gene are SSHAT and FNYEAQ (reference sequence). This chain's CDR3 is CASSQGAAYEQYF. The CDR3 bases are TGTGCCAGCAGCCAGGGCGCTGCGTACGAGCAGTACTTC.

The V call is TRBV2, the J call TRBJ2-1, with 8 positions matching TRBD1. The CDR3 extends over 15 amino acids. Trimming at V came to 0 bases and at J to 5 bases, leaving 3 bases not matched to a gene. Germline values: CDR1 SNHLY, CDR2 FYNNEI. The CDR3 DNA reads TGTGCCAGCAGTGAAGCCGGGACAGGTAACAATGAGCAGTTCTTC. Its translation is CASSEAGTGNNEQFF. Using reference TRBV2 and TRBJ2-1 for the parts outside the CDR3, the full variable domain is EPEVTQTPSHQVTQMGQEVILRCVPISNHLYFYWYRQILGQKVEFLVSFYNNEISEKSEIFDDQFSVERPDGSNFTLKIRSTKLEDSAMYFCASSEAGTGNNEQFFGPGTRLTVL.

This clone has a single count. The chain carries TRBV4-1 and TRBJ1-2, with D possibly being TRBD1 (5 bases). The V gene lost 10 bases and the J gene lost 4 bases, with 19 bases spanning the gap. Looked up from germline, CDR1 is MGHRA and CDR2 is YSYEKL. The length of the CDR3 is 14 residues. The CDR3 DNA reads as TGCGCCACCGCCCCACAGGAGGGGACCTATGGCTACACCTTC. Its translation is CATAPQEGTYGYTF.

Comments on this clone: The junction and the germline gene differ at one end; a read error may be behind it. This chain links TRBV16 with TRBJ2-7; 9 nucleotides align to TRBD1. The CDR3 runs to 14 residues. Germline V gene sequence: CDR1 KGHSY, CDR2 FQNENV. Here the CDR3 reads CASSQSGTADRGEF. The CDR3 DNA is TGTGCCAGCAGCCAATCGGGGACGGCGGACAGGGGTGAATTC.

The chain is built from TRBV18 and TRBJ1-3; D unresolved. The CDR3 contains 15 residues. Trimming stripped 4 bases from V and 3 bases from J, with 13 bases between. CDR1 is KGHSH, CDR2 LQKENI, per germline. Here the CDR3 DNA reads TGTGCCAGCTCACGAGGACCCGCCGGTGGAAACACCATATATTTT. It specifies CASSRGPAGGNTIYF.

This chain links TRBV12-2 with TRBJ2-1; the listed D gene, TRBD2, was not tested against the DNA. TRBV12-2 constitutes a pseudogene. This CDR3 contains 16 residues. Written as DNA, the CDR3 is TGTGCAAGTCGCTTAGCAGGGACTAGCGATGTCTATGAGCAGTTCTTC. As protein: CASRLAGTSDVYEQFF.

This chain links TRBV27 with TRBJ2-1, with a weak D call TRBD2 (6 bases). CDR3 size: 15 residues. Per the germline V gene, CDR1 is MNHEY and CDR2 is SMNVEV (reference sequence). V was clipped by 3 bases and J by 4 bases, with 13 bases between them. The CDR3 coding sequence is TGTGCCAGCAGTTTGGAGGGCCCGCTATACAATGAGCAGTTCTTC. It yields the protein CASSLEGPLYNEQFF.

V usage is TRBV29-1 and J usage is TRBJ2-5; the D is unclear. Per germline, CDR1 SQVTM and CDR2 ANQGSEA. The CDR3 is 12 amino acids. The V end lost 1 base, the J end lost 3 bases, and 6 bases lay between the germline ends. The CDR3, as DNA: TGCAGCGTTGAAGGTCTAAAAGAGACCCAGTACTTC. It encodes CSVEGLKETQYF.

The rearrangement joins TRBV9 to TRBJ2-3; D may match TRBD1 or TRBD2 (6 bases each). Germline-derived CDR1 and CDR2 are SGDLS and YYNGEE. This CDR3 spans 16 amino acids. The V gene lost 0 bases and the J gene lost 4 bases, with 15 bases spanning the gap. The CDR3 nucleotides read TGTGCCAGCAGCGTAGACCCGGGGGCTCGGGCAGATACGCAGTATTTT. It specifies CASSVDPGARADTQYF.

The chain employs TRBV4-1 and TRBJ2-3, with D maybe TRBD2 (6 bases). The CDR3 is 14 amino acids. V lost 1 base and J lost 5, with 10 bases in between. Germline lookup yields CDR1 MGHRA and CDR2 YSYEKL. CDR3 in amino acids: CASSQGWGEDTQYF. The CDR3 bases are TGCGCCAGCAGCCAAGGTTGGGGGGAAGATACGCAGTATTTT.

This clone was observed a single time. CDR3 nucleotides: TGTGCCACCCCGGGACAGGGGGGTTCCTACGAGCAGTACTTC. Its translation: CATPGQGGSYEQYF. This chain uses TRBV27 with TRBJ2-7; 11 bases align to TRBD1. This CDR3 has 14 amino acids. V dropped 10 bases and J dropped 1; count of bases not matched to a gene: 6. CDR1 and CDR2 (germline): MNHEY, SMNVEV (reference sequence).

The rearrangement joins TRBV10-3 to TRBJ2-2; TRBD1 matches at 10 bases. The CDR3 spans 15 residues. In germline, CDR1 is ENHRY, CDR2 SYGVKD. J was trimmed by 4 bases and V by 4 bases; bases with no gene match: 3. CDR3 nucleotides: TGTGCCATCAGTGGGGGGACAGGGGTCACCGGGGAGCTGTTTTTT. Translated, it gives CAISGGTGVTGELFF.

The CDR3 reads CASSPPGATNEKLFF. As DNA, the CDR3 is TGTGCCAGCAGCCCCCCAGGAGCAACTAATGAAAAACTGTTTTTT. The chain joins TRBV6-4 to TRBJ1-4, with D unclear. V lost 6 bases to trimming and J lost 0 bases, with 11 bases between them. Germline V lookup: CDR1 MRHNA, CDR2 SNTAGT. The CDR3 totals 15 residues.

The gene calls are TRBV19 and TRBJ1-1; D is unresolved. Trimming stripped 2 bases from V and 1 base from J, with 5 bases between. This CDR3 comprises 13 residues. Germline CDR1 LNHDA, CDR2 SQIVND (reference sequence). CDR3 residues: CASSINANTEAFF. CDR3 sequence (DNA): TGTGCCAGTAGTATAAACGCGAACACTGAAGCTTTCTTT.

V usage is TRBV27 and J usage is TRBJ1-4; a possible D gene is TRBD1 (5 bases). The CDR3 is made up of 15 amino acids. V dropped 8 bases and J dropped 5 bases, with 18 bases sitting between them. Germline V gene data show CDR1 as MNHEY and CDR2 as SMNVEV (reference sequence). DNA of the CDR3: TGTGCCAGCGGACCCCACTCGAGGGACAATGAAAAACTGTTTTTT. This sequence encodes CASGPHSRDNEKLFF.

This clone was counted a few times. V is TRBV23-1 and J is TRBJ2-7; D perhaps matches TRBD1 (7 bases). TRBV23-1 is flagged as an ORF with uncertain function. The CDR3 has 15 amino acids. The germline V and J ends were trimmed by 3 bases and 2 bases, with 14 bases remaining between them. The CDR3 loop reads CASSHPCRGAYEQYF. DNA for the CDR3: TGCGCCAGCAGTCACCCCTGCAGGGGGGCCTACGAGCAGTACTTC.

The chain employs TRBV4-3 and TRBJ2-7; D is undetermined. CDR3 length equals 13 residues. Germline lookup yields CDR1 LGHNA and CDR2 YSLEER. Trimming removed 0 bases at V and 1 base at J, with 4 bases between. CDR3 DNA sequence: TGCGCCAGCAGCCAAGACTTGTCCTACGAGCAGTACTTC. Translated, it gives CASSQDLSYEQYF.

The gene calls are TRBV5-8 and TRBJ1-5; weak D call: TRBD1 (5 bases). The CDR3 runs to 14 residues. V was shortened by 0 bases and J by 3 bases, with 7 bases between the two germline ends. The germline V gene encodes CDR1 SGHTS and CDR2 YDEGEE. CDR3 DNA: TGTGCCAGCAGCTTGGGACAGTACAATCAGCCCCAGCATTTT. This codes for CASSLGQYNQPQHF.

This CDR3 is CAWRQWQLNTGELFF. CDR3 in DNA: TGTGCCTGGAGGCAGTGGCAGTTGAACACCGGGGAGCTGTTTTTT. The V gene is TRBV30, the J gene TRBJ2-2; D remains ambiguous. This CDR3 comprises 15 residues. The germline V and J ends were trimmed by 3 bases and 1 base, with 12 bases remaining between them. The germline V gene has CDR1 GTSNPN and CDR2 SVGIG (reference sequence).

V is TRBV19 and J is TRBJ2-1; 7 nucleotides align to TRBD2. The CDR3 spans 15 residues. The V gene's germline CDR1 is LNHDA and CDR2 SQIVND (reference sequence). With 6 bases clipped from V and 0 bases from J, the junction kept 5 bases outside the gene matches. The chain's CDR3 is CASRLAGVSYNEQFF. Written as DNA, the CDR3 is TGTGCCAGTAGGCTCGCGGGAGTCTCCTACAATGAGCAGTTCTTC.